This record looks at one TCR beta chain sequence and its context. Germline V gives CDR1 MNHEY, CDR2 SVGAGI. The CDR3 contains 14 residues. The V end lost 6 bases, the J end lost 11 bases, and 17 bases lay between the germline ends. The data stem from a study of blood T cell repertoires in COVID-19. Study-level background: COVID-19 samples, acute and convalescent, were from the United States, Italy and Spain. Sample material is recorded as cDNA or gDNA derived from T cells, B-cell-depleted T cells, or PBMCs.

In the original processing: Reference gene primers were amplified, and this amplification served to estimate nucleated cell counts. Assay: immunoSEQ multiplex PCR; the TCRdb copy retains only in-frame clones and omits some. The DNA gave D and trimming, while V, J and clone size come from that table. Of about 250,000 clones in the sample, around 88% were seen once. The sample consisted of peripheral blood. This chain uses TRBV6-5 with TRBJ1-6; D unresolved. The TCR sequence derives from a man older than 75 with acute or convalescent COVID-19. Written as DNA, the CDR3 is TGTGCCAGCAGGCTCAATATTAAAGGAGCACCCCTCCACTTT. Its protein is CASRLNIKGAPLHF.